This TCR beta chain was observed in a study of Ad26.COV2.S vaccination and SARS-CoV-2 variants. Broader study findings: Placebo recipients showed lower spike-specific TCR breadth than vaccinees.

Noted treatment: around 19 received Ad26.COV2.S at low or high dose, single or two shots; several received placebo; per-sample allocation not given. Collection of samples fell on day 63 after the first vaccine or placebo injection. Assay: immunoSEQ multiplex PCR; the TCRdb copy retains only in-frame clones and omits some. The table shows 300,000 to 400,000 clones, with 75% to 90% occurring only once. V lost 6 bases and J lost 6; bases outside the gene matches: 7. The CDR3 totals 15 residues. Germline V gene sequence: CDR1 MDHEN, CDR2 SYDVKM. In the case of this clone: Its cognate antigen is unknown.

This TCR derives from a person between 18 and 59 years old who received the Ad26.COV2.S COVID-19 vaccine or a placebo. The rearrangement links TRBV28 to TRBJ2-2; 10 nucleotides match TRBD2. The sample consisted of peripheral blood, taken in a trial of Ad26.COV2.S vaccine versus placebo. CDR3 region: CASRRKREGPGELFF. DNA of the CDR3: TGTGCCAGCAGACGAAAGCGGGAGGGTCCCGGGGAGCTGTTTTTT.